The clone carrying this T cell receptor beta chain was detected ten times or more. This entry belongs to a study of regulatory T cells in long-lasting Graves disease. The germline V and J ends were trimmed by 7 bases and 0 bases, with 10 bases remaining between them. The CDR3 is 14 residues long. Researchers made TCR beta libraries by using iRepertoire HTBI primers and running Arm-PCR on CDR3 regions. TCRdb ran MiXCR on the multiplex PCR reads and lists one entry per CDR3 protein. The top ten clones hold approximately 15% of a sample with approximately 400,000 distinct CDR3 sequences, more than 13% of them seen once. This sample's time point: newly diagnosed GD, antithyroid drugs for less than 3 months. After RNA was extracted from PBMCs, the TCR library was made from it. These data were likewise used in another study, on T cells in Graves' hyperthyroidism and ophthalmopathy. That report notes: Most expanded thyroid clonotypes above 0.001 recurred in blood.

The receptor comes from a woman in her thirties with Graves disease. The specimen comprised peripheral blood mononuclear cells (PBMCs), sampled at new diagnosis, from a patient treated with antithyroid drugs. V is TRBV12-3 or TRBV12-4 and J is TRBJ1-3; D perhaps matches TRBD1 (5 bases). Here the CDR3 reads CASTTGGSGNTIYF. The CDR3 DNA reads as TGTGCCAGCACCACGGGGGGCTCTGGAAACACCATATATTTT.